The rows below give T cell receptor beta chains drawn from one sample of a study of neoadjuvant nivolumab and ipilimumab in lung cancer. TCRdb's table, derived via immunoSEQ multiplex PCR, lists solely in-frame clones and lacks some. The table lists 25,000 to 30,000 clones, 60% to 85% of them singletons, with 18% in the top ten. The sequenced sample was tumor tissue, obtained after neoadjuvant nivolumab, alone or with ipilimumab, at or shortly before surgery. These receptor sequences come from an adult with non-small cell lung cancer. Each CDR3 is given without its conserved first and last residue. D genes are given only for firm matches.

j_gene: TRBJ2-2; d_gene: .; v_gene: TRBV6-6; CDR3aa: ASSYMGNTGELF
j_gene: TRBJ1-3; d_gene: TRBD1; v_gene: TRBV7-9; CDR3aa: ASSSFGQGAGNTIY
j_gene: TRBJ1-2; d_gene: TRBD1; v_gene: TRBV10-1; CDR3aa: ASTPRDSGGYT
j_gene: TRBJ2-7; d_gene: TRBD2; v_gene: TRBV28; CDR3aa: ASNRGGGLYEQY
j_gene: TRBJ2-6; d_gene: .; v_gene: TRBV15; CDR3aa: ATSRRRTSGANVLT
j_gene: TRBJ2-5; d_gene: TRBD2; v_gene: TRBV11-2; CDR3aa: ASSLRTSGQETQY
j_gene: TRBJ1-6; d_gene: TRBD1; v_gene: TRBV5-5; CDR3aa: ASSLWRTGLSPLH
j_gene: TRBJ2-7; d_gene: .; v_gene: TRBV5-1; CDR3aa: ASSLEGPEYEQY
j_gene: TRBJ2-7; d_gene: TRBD1; v_gene: TRBV7-9; CDR3aa: ASSFLGTGGEQY
j_gene: TRBJ1-2; d_gene: .; v_gene: TRBV5-1; CDR3aa: ASSISQGNTGYT
j_gene: TRBJ2-3; d_gene: .; v_gene: TRBV5-1; CDR3aa: ASSLAGDTDTQY
j_gene: TRBJ1-2; d_gene: .; v_gene: TRBV30; CDR3aa: ACLEGGYT
j_gene: TRBJ2-7; d_gene: .; v_gene: TRBV29-1; CDR3aa: SVVAGELREQY
j_gene: TRBJ1-5; d_gene: .; v_gene: TRBV6-1; CDR3aa: ASSEGDDQPQH
j_gene: TRBJ2-7; d_gene: .; v_gene: TRBV7-3; CDR3aa: ASSLGELEY
j_gene: TRBJ2-5; d_gene: .; v_gene: TRBV5-4; CDR3aa: ASSFGGWGEETQY
j_gene: TRBJ1-2; d_gene: TRBD1; v_gene: TRBV10-3; CDR3aa: AISEEGAGYGYT